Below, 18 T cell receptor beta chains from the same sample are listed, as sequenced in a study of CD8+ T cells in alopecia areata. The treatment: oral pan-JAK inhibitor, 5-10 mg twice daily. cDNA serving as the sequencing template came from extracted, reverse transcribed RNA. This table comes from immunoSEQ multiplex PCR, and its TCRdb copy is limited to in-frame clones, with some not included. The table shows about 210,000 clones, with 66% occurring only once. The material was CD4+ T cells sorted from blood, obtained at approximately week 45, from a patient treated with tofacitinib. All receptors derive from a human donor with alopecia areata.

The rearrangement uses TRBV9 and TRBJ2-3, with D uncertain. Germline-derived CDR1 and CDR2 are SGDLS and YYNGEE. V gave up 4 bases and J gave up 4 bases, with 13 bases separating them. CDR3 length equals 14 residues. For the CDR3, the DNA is TGTGCCAGCAGCCTTCGGGTCGCTGCAGATACGCAGTATTTT. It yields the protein CASSLRVAADTQYF.

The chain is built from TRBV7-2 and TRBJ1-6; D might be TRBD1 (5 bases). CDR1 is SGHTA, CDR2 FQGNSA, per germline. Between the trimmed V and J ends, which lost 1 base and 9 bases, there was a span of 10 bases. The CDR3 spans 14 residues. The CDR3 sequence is CASSLGGDASPLHF. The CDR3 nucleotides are TGTGCCAGCAGCTTAGGGGGGGACGCTTCACCCCTCCACTTT.

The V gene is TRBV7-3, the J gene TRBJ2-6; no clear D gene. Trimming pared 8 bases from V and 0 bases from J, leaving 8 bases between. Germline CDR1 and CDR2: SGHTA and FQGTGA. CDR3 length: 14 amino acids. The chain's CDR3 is CASAGGSGANVLTF. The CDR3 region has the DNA TGTGCCAGCGCCGGTGGCTCTGGGGCCAACGTCCTGACTTTC.

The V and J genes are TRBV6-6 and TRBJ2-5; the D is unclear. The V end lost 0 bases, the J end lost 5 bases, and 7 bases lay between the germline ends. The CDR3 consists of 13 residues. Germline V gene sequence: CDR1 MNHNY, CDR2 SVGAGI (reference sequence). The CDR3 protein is CASSYSITETQYF. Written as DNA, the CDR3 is TGTGCCAGCAGTTACTCCATCACGGAGACCCAGTACTTC.

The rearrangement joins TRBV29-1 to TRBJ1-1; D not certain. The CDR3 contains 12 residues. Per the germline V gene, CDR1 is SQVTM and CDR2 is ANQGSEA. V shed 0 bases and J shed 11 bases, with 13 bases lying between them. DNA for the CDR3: TGCAGCGTTGAAGATCCCGGGGTCGAGGCTTTCTTT. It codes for CSVEDPGVEAFF.

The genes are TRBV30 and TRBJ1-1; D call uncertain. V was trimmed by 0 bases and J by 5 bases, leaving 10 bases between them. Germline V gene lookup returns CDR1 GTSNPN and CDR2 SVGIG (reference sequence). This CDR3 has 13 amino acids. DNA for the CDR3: TGTGCCTGGAGTGTAGCGGTGGGAACTGAAGCTTTCTTT. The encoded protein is CAWSVAVGTEAFF.

Here the CDR3 reads CASSDDRLGPYEQYF. Here the CDR3 DNA reads TGTGCCAGCAGCGATGACAGATTAGGACCCTACGAGCAGTACTTC. The chain uses TRBV5-6 and TRBJ2-7; possibly TRBD1 for D (5 bases). In germline, CDR1 is SGHDT, CDR2 YYEEEE. The CDR3 contains 15 residues. The germline V and J ends were trimmed by 4 bases and 2 bases, with 16 bases remaining between them.

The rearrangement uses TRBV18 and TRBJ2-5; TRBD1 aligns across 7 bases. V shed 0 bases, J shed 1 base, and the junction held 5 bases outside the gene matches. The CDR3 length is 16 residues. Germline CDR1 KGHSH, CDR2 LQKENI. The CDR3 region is CASSPPIGTAQETQYF. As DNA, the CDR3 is TGTGCCAGCTCACCACCCATTGGGACAGCCCAAGAGACCCAGTACTTC. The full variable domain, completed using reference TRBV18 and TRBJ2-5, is NAGVMQNPRHLVRRRGQEARLRCSPMKGHSHVYWYRQLPEEGLKFMVYLQKENIIDESGMPKERFSAEFPKEGPSILRIQQVVRGDSAAYFCASSPPIGTAQETQYFGPGTRLLVL.

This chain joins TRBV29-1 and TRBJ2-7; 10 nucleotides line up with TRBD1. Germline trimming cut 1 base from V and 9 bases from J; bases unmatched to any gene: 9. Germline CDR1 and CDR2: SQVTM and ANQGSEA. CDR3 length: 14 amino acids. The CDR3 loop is CSVEGDRGRKGQYF. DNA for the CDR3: TGCAGCGTTGAAGGAGACAGGGGGCGAAAGGGGCAGTACTTC.

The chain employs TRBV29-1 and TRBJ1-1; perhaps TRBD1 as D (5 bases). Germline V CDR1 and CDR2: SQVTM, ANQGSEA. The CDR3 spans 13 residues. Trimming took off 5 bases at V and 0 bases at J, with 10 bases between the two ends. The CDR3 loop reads CSVTRVMNTEAFF. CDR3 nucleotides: TGCAGCGTTACCAGGGTAATGAACACTGAAGCTTTCTTT.

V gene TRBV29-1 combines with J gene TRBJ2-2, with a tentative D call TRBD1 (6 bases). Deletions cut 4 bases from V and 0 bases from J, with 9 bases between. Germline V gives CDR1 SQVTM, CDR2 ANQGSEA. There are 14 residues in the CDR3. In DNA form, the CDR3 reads TGCAGCGTTGGGGGGCATACGAACACCGGGGAGCTGTTTTTT. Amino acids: CSVGGHTNTGELFF.

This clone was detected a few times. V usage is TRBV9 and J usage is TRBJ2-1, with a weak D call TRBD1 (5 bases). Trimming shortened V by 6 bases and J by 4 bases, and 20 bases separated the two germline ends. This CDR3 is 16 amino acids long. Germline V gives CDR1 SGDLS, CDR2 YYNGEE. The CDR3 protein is CASNTKPQGLYNEQFF. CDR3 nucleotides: TGTGCCAGCAACACAAAACCCCAGGGCTTATACAATGAGCAGTTCTTC.

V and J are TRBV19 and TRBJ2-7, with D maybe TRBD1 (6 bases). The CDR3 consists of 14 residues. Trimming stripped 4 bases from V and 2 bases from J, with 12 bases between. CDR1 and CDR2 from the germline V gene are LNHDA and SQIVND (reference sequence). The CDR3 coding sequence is TGTGCCAGTAGTACCGACAGGTGGGCCTACGAGCAGTACTTC. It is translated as CASSTDRWAYEQYF.

The CDR3 nucleotides read TGTGCCAGTAGTGACCGACCCCGGGGGACCCAGTACTTC. Protein product: CASSDRPRGTQYF. The V and J genes are TRBV19 and TRBJ2-5, with a tentative D call TRBD2 (5 bases). Germline V gene lookup returns CDR1 LNHDA and CDR2 SQIVND (reference sequence). There are 13 residues in the CDR3. Deletions cut 5 bases from V and 7 bases from J, with 14 bases between. Looking up the rest from reference TRBV19 and TRBJ2-5 gives the full variable domain: DGGITQSPKYLFRKEGQNVTLSCEQNLNHDAMYWYRQDPGQGLRLIYYSQIVNDFQKGDIAEGYSVSREKKESFPLTVTSAQKNPTAFYLCASSDRPRGTQYFGPGTRLLVL.

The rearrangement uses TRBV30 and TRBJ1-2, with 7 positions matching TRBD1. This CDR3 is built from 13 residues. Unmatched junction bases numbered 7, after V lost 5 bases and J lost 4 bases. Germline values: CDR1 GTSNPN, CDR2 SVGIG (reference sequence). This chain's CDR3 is CAWGTAFGYGYTF. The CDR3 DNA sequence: TGTGCCTGGGGGACAGCTTTCGGCTATGGCTACACCTTC.

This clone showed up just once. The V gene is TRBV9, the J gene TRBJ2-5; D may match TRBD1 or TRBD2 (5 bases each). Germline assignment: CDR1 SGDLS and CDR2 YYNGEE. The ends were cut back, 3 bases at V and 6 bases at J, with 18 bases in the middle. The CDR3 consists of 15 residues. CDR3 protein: CASSAGTGFGQTQYF. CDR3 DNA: TGTGCCAGCAGCGCCGGGACCGGATTTGGGCAGACCCAGTACTTC.

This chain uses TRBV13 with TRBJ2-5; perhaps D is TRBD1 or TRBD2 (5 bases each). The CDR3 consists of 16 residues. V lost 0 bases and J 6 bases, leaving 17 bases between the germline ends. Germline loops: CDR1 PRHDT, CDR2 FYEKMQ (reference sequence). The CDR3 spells CASSLGRGAPGKTQYF. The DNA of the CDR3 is TGTGCCAGCAGCTTAGGTCGAGGGGCTCCCGGGAAGACCCAGTACTTC.

CDR3 region: CASSQTSGDYNEQFF. The CDR3 region has the DNA TGTGCCAGCAGCCAGACTAGCGGGGATTACAATGAGCAGTTCTTC. The rearrangement joins TRBV11-2 to TRBJ2-1; 11 bases agree with TRBD2. The CDR3 has 15 residues. V lost 5 bases and J lost 4; bases outside the gene matches: 4. Germline V gives CDR1 SGHAT, CDR2 FQNNGV.